This T cell receptor beta chain derives from a study of shared clonotypes between healthy human individuals. Trimming stripped 1 base from V and 4 bases from J, with 14 bases between. Germline V gives CDR1 SEHNR, CDR2 FQNEAQ (reference sequence). The CDR3 length is 15 residues. Free of recent acute infections or vaccinations, the donors were healthy HIV-negative adults. There were only Caucasian adults among the donors, and all lived in Nashville, Tennessee. In the study's own analysis: Junction-only sequences produced by ImmunoSEQ had no quality scores, so filtering differed. Some clones are missing from TCRdb's copy, which holds only in-frame ones; the method was immunoSEQ multiplex PCR. The V and J calls and clone size are taken from that table; D and trimming were inferred from the DNA. The sample has 850,000 to 1,200,000 clones, approximately 72% seen once.

The receptor was derived from a man aged 18 to 29 in good health. The genes are TRBV7-9 and TRBJ2-7, with D possibly being TRBD2 (6 bases). The specimen was memory CD4+ T cells sorted from blood. Indicated subset: CD45RA-negative fraction. The CDR3 nucleotides read TGTGCCAGCAGCTTAGTCCCGGGGGTTACGTACGAGCAGTACTTC. Its protein product is CASSLVPGVTYEQYF. Together with reference TRBV7-9 and TRBJ2-7, the CDR3 gives the full variable domain: DTGVSQNPRHKITKRGQNVTFRCDPISEHNRLYWYRQTLGQGPEFLTYFQNEAQLEKSRLLSDRFSAERPKGSFSTLEIQRTEQGDSAMYLCASSLVPGVTYEQYFGPGTRLTVT.